The T cell receptor (beta chain) described here comes from a study of OX40 agonist ivuxolimab in advanced cancers. Study in general: Partial responses were achieved by three patients, one with hepatocellular carcinoma and two with cutaneous melanoma.

TCRdb's copy holds only in-frame clones and misses some; the assay was immunoSEQ multiplex PCR. This table has about 41,000 clones, more than 75% appearing once. In the case of this clone: Its antigen is currently unknown.

With baseline, cycle 4 day 1, and cycle 7 day 1 as timepoints, blood was sampled. Between the trimmed V and J ends, which lost 0 bases and 7 bases, there was a span of 9 bases. The CDR3 is 14 amino acids. Germline values: CDR1 SGHAT, CDR2 FQNNGV. General study points: Both blood CD4+ and CD8+ T cells showed clonal growth by week 6 at 0.1 to 3.0 mg/kg. On average, CD8+ T cells had more expanded clones than CD4+.

The gene calls are TRBV11-2 and TRBJ1-4; TRBD1 might be the D (6 bases). This TCR was sampled from an adult with an advanced solid tumor such as melanoma, head and neck, liver or kidney cancer. The specimen was CD4+ or CD8+ T cells sorted from blood, collected in a trial of the OX40 agonist ivuxolimab. The CDR3 is CASSLDQGFEKLFF. The DNA for the CDR3 is TGTGCCAGCAGCTTAGATCAGGGGTTTGAAAAACTGTTTTTT.